The following is a T cell receptor (beta chain) sequence with its context. The data stem from a study of blood T cells in healthy people across ages. V was pared by 3 bases and J by 6 bases, with 7 bases of the junction left unmatched. The germline V gene has CDR1 KGHSH and CDR2 LQKENI. The CDR3 is 15 amino acids. Primers used in a second PCR of about 6 to 11 cycles were a sample-barcoded 5' primer and a J-beta primer mix. TCRdb redid the calling of the 5' RACE reads with MiXCR, one entry per CDR3 protein. The top ten hold approximately 40% of the sample, which has 750,000 to 950,000 distinct CDR3 sequences, 53% seen once.

This clonotype was obtained from a man aged 80 or over in good health. Sequenced material: blood. The J gene is TRBJ2-7, the V gene TRBV18; TRBD2 matches 11 bases. CDR3 sequence: CASSPELAGEREQYF. In nucleotides, the CDR3 is TGTGCCAGCTCACCCGAACTAGCGGGAGAGCGCGAGCAGTACTTC.